The rows below give T cell receptor beta chains drawn from one sample of a study of breast tumors, draining lymph nodes, adjacent tissues. A single record per CDR3 protein comes from TCRdb applying MiXCR to the multiplex PCR reads. The table lists around 190,000 distinct CDR3 sequences, roughly a third of them singletons, with about 4.5% in the top ten. Sequencing was carried out using axillary lymph node tissue. All receptors come from a female donor with breast cancer. Some clones in this sample may be carry-over from other donors' samples. The CDR3 runs from the conserved cysteine through the conserved F or W. The D gene is left open where the match is weak. Clone size is shown for a subset of rows, as once, few, many or a class of expanded clone.

CDR3 protein: CASSLGLAGSGEKLFF
CDR3 DNA: TGTGCCAGCAGCCTGGGACTAGCAGGGAGTGGAGAAAAACTGTTTTTT
V gene: TRBV13
D gene: .
clone size: .
J gene: TRBJ1-4

CDR3 protein: CASSSANYGANVLTF
CDR3 DNA: TGTGCCAGCAGTTCAGCTAACTATGGGGCCAACGTCCTGACTTTC
V gene: TRBV12-3/TRBV12-4
D gene: .
clone size: .
J gene: TRBJ2-6

CDR3 protein: CASSKMGQGNQPQHF
CDR3 DNA: TGTGCCAGCAGCAAAATGGGACAAGGCAATCAGCCCCAGCATTTT
V gene: TRBV6-1
D gene: .
clone size: few
J gene: TRBJ1-5

CDR3 protein: CASSLEASFSGNTIYF
CDR3 DNA: TGTGCCAGCAGCTTAGAAGCGTCCTTCTCTGGAAACACCATATATTTT
V gene: TRBV7-2
D gene: .
clone size: many
J gene: TRBJ1-3

CDR3 protein: CASSPGPNEKLFF
CDR3 DNA: TGTGCCAGTAGTCCTGGTCCTAATGAAAAACTGTTTTTT
V gene: TRBV19
D gene: .
clone size: few
J gene: TRBJ1-4

CDR3 protein: CASTGNRGDYGYTF
CDR3 DNA: TGTGCCAGCACTGGGAACAGGGGTGACTATGGCTACACCTTC
V gene: TRBV2
D gene: TRBD1
clone size: many
J gene: TRBJ1-2

CDR3 protein: CASSIGYPYNEQFF
CDR3 DNA: TGTGCCAGTAGTATCGGCTACCCATACAATGAGCAGTTCTTC
V gene: TRBV19
D gene: .
clone size: many
J gene: TRBJ2-1

CDR3 protein: CASRAEPGTGELFF
CDR3 DNA: TGTGCCAGCAGAGCGGAACCCGGGACCGGGGAGCTGTTTTTT
V gene: TRBV2
D gene: .
clone size: .
J gene: TRBJ2-2

CDR3 protein: CASSSAGGGETQYF
CDR3 DNA: TGTGCCAGCAGCTCGGCTGGAGGAGGAGAGACCCAGTACTTC
V gene: TRBV5-8
D gene: .
clone size: many
J gene: TRBJ2-5

CDR3 protein: CSASLSNQPQHF
CDR3 DNA: TGCAGTGCTAGCCTTAGCAATCAGCCCCAGCATTTT
V gene: TRBV20-1
D gene: .
clone size: many
J gene: TRBJ1-5

CDR3 protein: CASSIIGQGHYGYTF
CDR3 DNA: TGTGCCAGTAGTATAATCGGACAGGGGCACTATGGCTACACCTTC
V gene: TRBV19
D gene: TRBD1
clone size: many
J gene: TRBJ1-2

CDR3 protein: CASSPPWGTSGRETQYF
CDR3 DNA: TGTGCCAGCAGCCCGCCCTGGGGGACTAGCGGGAGAGAGACCCAGTACTTC
V gene: TRBV5-6
D gene: TRBD2
clone size: many
J gene: TRBJ2-5

CDR3 protein: CASSLSVSLPETQYF
CDR3 DNA: TGTGCCAGCAGTTTAAGCGTCTCGTTGCCAGAGACCCAGTACTTC
V gene: TRBV7-6
D gene: .
clone size: many
J gene: TRBJ2-5

CDR3 protein: CSAPELGYTF
CDR3 DNA: TGCAGTGCCCCCGAGTTGGGCTACACCTTC
V gene: TRBV20-1
D gene: .
clone size: many
J gene: TRBJ1-2

CDR3 protein: CASSQTTGGADNEQFF
CDR3 DNA: TGTGCCAGCAGCCAAACCACAGGGGGCGCAGATAATGAGCAGTTCTTC
V gene: TRBV4-2
D gene: TRBD1
clone size: many
J gene: TRBJ2-1

CDR3 protein: CASSFGGVNTGELFF
CDR3 DNA: TGTGCCAGCAGTTTCGGTGGGGTCAACACCGGGGAGCTGTTTTTT
V gene: TRBV12-3/TRBV12-4
D gene: .
clone size: many
J gene: TRBJ2-2

CDR3 protein: CASSHPTGPGELFF
CDR3 DNA: TGCGCCAGCAGCCACCCTACAGGGCCCGGGGAGCTGTTTTTT
V gene: TRBV4-1
D gene: .
clone size: many
J gene: TRBJ2-2

CDR3 protein: CASSESGGAIQYF
CDR3 DNA: TGTGCCAGCAGTGAAAGCGGGGGGGCCATTCAGTACTTC
V gene: TRBV9
D gene: TRBD2
clone size: .
J gene: TRBJ2-4

CDR3 protein: CASSPLGEGKYTNTGELFF
CDR3 DNA: TGCGCCAGCAGCCCTCTGGGGGAGGGTAAATATACGAACACCGGGGAGCTGTTTTTT
V gene: TRBV4-1
D gene: TRBD2
clone size: many
J gene: TRBJ2-2

CDR3 protein: CSAIKGNNQPQHF
CDR3 DNA: TGCAGTGCTATCAAGGGAAACAATCAGCCCCAGCATTTT
V gene: TRBV20-1
D gene: .
clone size: many
J gene: TRBJ1-5

CDR3 protein: CASSLSQGLTPLHF
CDR3 DNA: TGTGCCAGCAGTTTATCGCAGGGTCTAACGCCCCTCCACTTT
V gene: TRBV27
D gene: .
clone size: many
J gene: TRBJ1-6

CDR3 protein: CAWSVRWAYSYNEQFF
CDR3 DNA: TGTGCCTGGAGTGTAAGGTGGGCCTACTCCTACAATGAGCAGTTCTTC
V gene: TRBV30
D gene: .
clone size: few
J gene: TRBJ2-1

CDR3 protein: CASSISLVANVLTF
CDR3 DNA: TGTGCCAGTAGTATATCCCTTGTGGCCAACGTCCTGACTTTC
V gene: TRBV19
D gene: .
clone size: many
J gene: TRBJ2-6

CDR3 protein: CASSSLIYSGNTIYF
CDR3 DNA: TGTGCCAGCAGTTCGCTCATCTACTCTGGAAACACCATATATTTT
V gene: TRBV2
D gene: .
clone size: many
J gene: TRBJ1-3

CDR3 protein: CASSPAGVREQYF
CDR3 DNA: TGTGCCAGCAGTCCAGCGGGGGTTCGGGAGCAGTACTTC
V gene: TRBV6-2/TRBV6-3
D gene: TRBD2
clone size: few
J gene: TRBJ2-7

CDR3 protein: CAIRARDRGVYTF
CDR3 DNA: TGTGCCATCAGGGCCCGGGACAGGGGCGTCTACACCTTC
V gene: TRBV10-3
D gene: TRBD1
clone size: many
J gene: TRBJ1-2

CDR3 protein: CASSSELGNSPLHF
CDR3 DNA: TGTGCCAGCAGTTCAGAATTGGGAAATTCACCCCTCCACTTT
V gene: TRBV12-3/TRBV12-4
D gene: .
clone size: many
J gene: TRBJ1-6

CDR3 protein: CASSQAVGRKGETQYF
CDR3 DNA: TGTGCCAGCAGCCAAGCTGTAGGGAGGAAGGGGGAGACCCAGTACTTC
V gene: TRBV3-2
D gene: .
clone size: few
J gene: TRBJ2-5

CDR3 protein: CASSQDGQGYGYTF
CDR3 DNA: TGTGCCAGCAGCCAAGATGGGCAGGGCTATGGCTACACCTTC
V gene: TRBV4-2
D gene: .
clone size: many
J gene: TRBJ1-2

CDR3 protein: CSAPGQKETQCF
CDR3 DNA: TGCAGTGCTCCCGGACAGAAAGAGACCCAGTGCTTC
V gene: TRBV20-1
D gene: .
clone size: many
J gene: TRBJ2-5

CDR3 protein: CASSYNRGRSSYEQYF
CDR3 DNA: TGTGCCAGCAGTTATAACCGGGGACGGAGCTCCTACGAGCAGTACTTC
V gene: TRBV6-6
D gene: .
clone size: many
J gene: TRBJ2-7

CDR3 protein: CASSRSVVLGYTF
CDR3 DNA: TGTGCCAGCAGCCGTTCGGTTGTCTTGGGCTACACCTTC
V gene: TRBV9
D gene: .
clone size: many
J gene: TRBJ1-2

CDR3 protein: CASSDRLAGVPDSQYF
CDR3 DNA: TGTGCCAGCAGTGACAGACTAGCGGGGGTCCCAGATTCGCAGTATTTT
V gene: TRBV6-5
D gene: TRBD2
clone size: .
J gene: TRBJ2-3

CDR3 protein: CASSQGGSYSSPLHF
CDR3 DNA: TGTGCCAGCAGCCAAGGAGGCTCCTATAGTTCACCCCTCCACTTT
V gene: TRBV3-1
D gene: .
clone size: .
J gene: TRBJ1-6

CDR3 protein: CASSRGGRAGELFF
CDR3 DNA: TGTGCCAGCAGCCGCGGCGGGAGGGCCGGGGAGCTGTTTTTT
V gene: TRBV7-3
D gene: TRBD2
clone size: once
J gene: TRBJ2-2

CDR3 protein: CASSHLGGREQFF
CDR3 DNA: TGTGCCAGCAGCCATCTAGGGGGCAGAGAGCAGTTCTTC
V gene: TRBV6-5
D gene: TRBD1
clone size: .
J gene: TRBJ2-1

CDR3 protein: CASSIGNRVIGNTIYF
CDR3 DNA: TGTGCCAGTAGTATTGGGAACAGGGTAATTGGAAACACCATATATTTT
V gene: TRBV19
D gene: .
clone size: many
J gene: TRBJ1-3

CDR3 protein: CASSRSRDGYTF
CDR3 DNA: TGTGCCAGCAGCCGGAGTCGGGACGGCTACACCTTC
V gene: TRBV14
D gene: .
clone size: many
J gene: TRBJ1-2

CDR3 protein: CASSLTRGSGNTIYF
CDR3 DNA: TGTGCCAGCAGCTTAACGAGGGGATCTGGAAACACCATATATTTT
V gene: TRBV7-9
D gene: .
clone size: many
J gene: TRBJ1-3

CDR3 protein: CSASPISGTTAQETQYF
CDR3 DNA: TGCAGTGCTAGCCCCATTTCCGGGACTACGGCTCAAGAGACCCAGTACTTC
V gene: TRBV20-1
D gene: TRBD2
clone size: many
J gene: TRBJ2-5

CDR3 protein: CASSLAPSSYNEKLFF
CDR3 DNA: TGTGCCAGCAGCTTAGCTCCGAGCTCCTACAATGAAAAACTGTTTTTT
V gene: TRBV7-6
D gene: .
clone size: .
J gene: TRBJ1-4

CDR3 protein: CASSMVQVNYGYTF
CDR3 DNA: TGTGCCAGTAGTATGGTACAGGTGAACTATGGCTACACCTTC
V gene: TRBV19
D gene: .
clone size: many
J gene: TRBJ1-2

CDR3 protein: CASSEVGLAYEQYF
CDR3 DNA: TGTGCCAGCAGTGAAGTTGGACTAGCCTACGAGCAGTACTTC
V gene: TRBV6-1
D gene: TRBD2
clone size: .
J gene: TRBJ2-7

CDR3 protein: CSARDPARGGGETQYF
CDR3 DNA: TGCAGTGCTAGAGATCCGGCGCGGGGGGGGGGAGAGACCCAGTACTTC
V gene: TRBV20-1
D gene: TRBD2
clone size: many
J gene: TRBJ2-5

CDR3 protein: CSASPSGASNTGELFF
CDR3 DNA: TGCAGTGCTAGTCCTAGCGGGGCCTCGAACACCGGGGAGCTGTTTTTT
V gene: TRBV20-1
D gene: TRBD2
clone size: many
J gene: TRBJ2-2

CDR3 protein: CASTITGGWNEQYF
CDR3 DNA: TGTGCCAGCACCATCACAGGGGGCTGGAACGAGCAGTACTTC
V gene: TRBV2
D gene: TRBD1
clone size: many
J gene: TRBJ2-7

CDR3 protein: CASSYIGTGGYTF
CDR3 DNA: TGTGCCAGCAGCTATATAGGGACAGGCGGCTACACCTTC
V gene: TRBV12-3/TRBV12-4
D gene: TRBD1
clone size: many
J gene: TRBJ1-2

CDR3 protein: CASSLGQGGQPQYF
CDR3 DNA: TGTGCCAGCAGCTTAGGGCAGGGTGGTCAGCCCCAGTACTTC
V gene: TRBV7-2
D gene: .
clone size: .
J gene: TRBJ2-5

CDR3 protein: CARGGTGGLWETQYF
CDR3 DNA: TGTGCCCGCGGGGGGACAGGGGGCTTGTGGGAGACCCAGTACTTC
V gene: TRBV2
D gene: TRBD1
clone size: .
J gene: TRBJ2-5

CDR3 protein: CSAPTGAAEAFF
CDR3 DNA: TGCAGTGCCCCGACAGGGGCAGCTGAAGCTTTCTTT
V gene: TRBV20-1
D gene: TRBD1
clone size: .
J gene: TRBJ1-1

CDR3 protein: CSVEGRGANYGYTF
CDR3 DNA: TGCAGCGTTGAAGGCAGGGGAGCTAACTATGGCTACACCTTC
V gene: TRBV29-1
D gene: .
clone size: many
J gene: TRBJ1-2

CDR3 protein: CASSHQDRGEQFF
CDR3 DNA: TGTGCCAGCAGTCACCAAGACCGAGGTGAACAGTTCTTC
V gene: TRBV6-5
D gene: .
clone size: few
J gene: TRBJ2-1

CDR3 protein: CASSLSLTDAYEQYF
CDR3 DNA: TGTGCCAGCAGTTTGAGTCTCACAGATGCCTACGAGCAGTACTTC
V gene: TRBV12-3/TRBV12-4
D gene: .
clone size: many
J gene: TRBJ2-7

CDR3 protein: CASGTGTASYNERFF
CDR3 DNA: TGTGCCAGCGGGACCGGGACGGCCTCCTACAATGAGCGGTTCTTC
V gene: TRBV2
D gene: .
clone size: .
J gene: TRBJ2-1

CDR3 protein: CASSRDRPYDEQFF
CDR3 DNA: TGCGCCAGCAGCCGGGACAGGCCTTACGATGAGCAGTTCTTC
V gene: TRBV10-2
D gene: TRBD1
clone size: .
J gene: TRBJ2-1

CDR3 protein: CASRPNSGGFADTQYF
CDR3 DNA: TGTGCCAGCAGACCTAACAGCGGGGGGTTTGCAGATACGCAGTATTTT
V gene: TRBV2
D gene: TRBD2
clone size: many
J gene: TRBJ2-3

CDR3 protein: CASRLLAGDTGELFF
CDR3 DNA: TGTGCCAGCAGGCTTCTAGCGGGGGACACCGGGGAGCTGTTTTTT
V gene: TRBV7-6
D gene: TRBD2
clone size: many
J gene: TRBJ2-2

CDR3 protein: CSASRFPTSGFYEQYF
CDR3 DNA: TGCAGTGCTAGCCGATTCCCTACTAGCGGGTTCTACGAGCAGTACTTC
V gene: TRBV20-1
D gene: TRBD2
clone size: many
J gene: TRBJ2-7